The clone carrying this T cell receptor (delta chain) has just a few counts. For this DNA, TCRdb reports the protein of a much larger clone, which diverges at residue 11, most likely from a read error; the protein presented here is translated directly from the DNA. TCRdb redid the clone calls on the multiplex PCR reads with CATT. The sample lists 55,000 to 70,000 delta-chain clones; around 1.7% were seen once. The data are from a study of γδ T cells in repeated Plasmodium falciparum infection. As for the study in general: The natural-infection arm compared Malian children under seasonal malaria with matched Australian children.

The sequence derives from a pool of human donors (malaria-infected and uninfected, not separated). The sample comprised gamma-delta T cells from blood.

CDR3 residues: CALGDPYWGYADKLIF. CDR3 in DNA: TGTGCTCTTGGGGACCCATACTGGGGCTACGCCGATAAACTCATCTTT. V gene TRDV1 combines with J gene TRDJ1; TRDD3 matches at 7 bases. Germline CDR1 reads TSWWSYY; CDR2 reads QGS. V shed 3 bases, J shed 3 bases, and the junction held 10 bases outside the gene matches. The CDR3 sequence is 16 residues long.